The sequence of this TCR beta chain was determined in a study of cytomegalovirus exposure and HLA in healthy donors. PCR used 60 Vbeta primers and 13 Jbeta primers. Method: immunoSEQ multiplex PCR; TCRdb's copy keeps in-frame clones and lacks some. The data hold roughly 200,000 clones, with less than 85% observed a single time. Germline lookup yields CDR1 MNHNS and CDR2 SASEGT. The CDR3 covers 13 residues. Trimming took off 1 base at V and 4 bases at J, with 5 bases between the two ends. Sequenced input: PBMCs. This TCR was sampled from a man younger than 30 in good health and CMV-seronegative. The chain carries TRBV6-1 and TRBJ1-3; D not resolved. CDR3 protein: CASSEDSGNTIYF. CDR3 DNA: TGTGCCAGCAGTGAAGACTCCGGAAACACCATATATTTT.